The 2 T cell receptor beta chains given below trace back to one sample, sequenced in a study of cytomegalovirus exposure and HLA in healthy donors. Assay used: immunoSEQ multiplex PCR; TCRdb lists only in-frame clones, some missing. The data show about 130,000 clones, approximately 91% seen once. Sequenced: PBMCs. These receptors were obtained from a woman aged 18-29 years in good health and CMV-seronegative.

The CDR3 sequence is CASSRTDRTSGNTIYF. The CDR3 DNA is TGTGCCAGCAGCAGAACCGACAGGACCTCTGGAAACACCATATATTTT. The chain couples TRBV7-9 to TRBJ1-3, with D perhaps TRBD1 (6 bases). Germline V gene sequence: CDR1 SEHNR, CDR2 FQNEAQ (reference sequence). Trimming pared 5 bases from V and 0 bases from J, leaving 14 bases between. The CDR3 has 16 amino acids. The full variable domain, with the rest looked up from reference TRBV7-9 and TRBJ1-3, is DTGVSQNPRHKITKRGQNVTFRCDPISEHNRLYWYRQTLGQGPEFLTYFQNEAQLEKSRLLSDRFSAERPKGSFSTLEIQRTEQGDSAMYLCASSRTDRTSGNTIYFGEGSWLTVV.

The V and J genes are TRBV5-1 and TRBJ1-1; tentative D call: TRBD1 (5 bases). With 0 bases removed from V and 0 bases from J, the gap between germline ends came to 12 bases. Germline V lookup: CDR1 SGHRS, CDR2 YFSETQ. This CDR3 is 16 amino acids long. CDR3 residues: CASSLAAGLMNTEAFF. CDR3 DNA sequence: TGCGCCAGCAGCTTGGCGGCAGGGCTCATGAACACTGAAGCTTTCTTT.